This TCR beta chain stems from a study of T cells in Graves' hyperthyroidism and ophthalmopathy. Trimming cost V 6 bases and J 4 bases, with 13 bases left between them. The CDR3 has 14 residues. Amplification targeted TCR beta CDR3 regions from RNA transcripts. In the first-round RT-PCR of the TCR CDR3, the HTBI primer set was used. TCRdb called the multiplex PCR reads again in MiXCR, with one record for every CDR3 protein. This table has about 620,000 distinct CDR3 sequences, 15% to 20% appearing once. The study enrolled patients aged 18 to 65 with newly diagnosed hyperthyroidism of under 2 months' duration. This clonotype was counted ten times or more.

The receptor comes from a woman aged 25-40 years with Graves' hyperthyroidism. J is TRBJ1-5 and V is TRBV12-3 or TRBV12-4, with D uncertain. The sample taken for sequencing was blood. For the CDR3, the DNA is TGTGCCAGCAGCCCGGAAGGTGCGAATCAGCCCCAGCATTTT. Encoded protein: CASSPEGANQPQHF.